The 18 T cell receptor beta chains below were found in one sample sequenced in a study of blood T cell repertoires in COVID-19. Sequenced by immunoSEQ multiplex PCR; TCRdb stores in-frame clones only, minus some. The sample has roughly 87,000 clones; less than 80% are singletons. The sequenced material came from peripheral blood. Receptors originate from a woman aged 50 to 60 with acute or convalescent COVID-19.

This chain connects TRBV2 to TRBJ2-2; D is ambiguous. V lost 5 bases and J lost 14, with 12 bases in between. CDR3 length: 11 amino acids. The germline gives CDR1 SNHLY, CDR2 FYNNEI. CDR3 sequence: CASSFDKSLFF. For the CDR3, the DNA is TGTGCCAGCAGTTTTGACAAGTCTCTGTTTTTT.

CDR3 nucleotides: TGTGCCAGCAGTTATAGTGCCGGGGGCTACAATGAGCAGTTCTTC. Its protein is CASSYSAGGYNEQFF. The chain recombines TRBV28 with TRBJ2-1; D is perhaps TRBD2 (6 bases). V was cut by 4 bases and J by 3 bases, with 13 bases left in between. CDR1 and CDR2 from the germline V gene are MDHEN and SYDVKM. CDR3 size: 15 residues.

CDR3 DNA: TGTGCCAGCAGTTTACGACAGACCGACAATGAGCAGTTCTTC. Translated: CASSLRQTDNEQFF. The gene calls are TRBV6-5 and TRBJ2-1; D might be TRBD1 (5 bases). V lost 4 bases to trimming and J lost 5 bases, with 12 bases between them. The germline CDR1 and CDR2 sequences are MNHEY and SVGAGI. The CDR3 extends over 14 amino acids.

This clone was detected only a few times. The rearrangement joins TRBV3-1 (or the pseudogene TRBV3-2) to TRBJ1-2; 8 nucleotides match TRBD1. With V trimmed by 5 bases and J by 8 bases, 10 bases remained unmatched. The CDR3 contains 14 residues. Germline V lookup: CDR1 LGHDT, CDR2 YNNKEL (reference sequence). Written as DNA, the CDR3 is TGTGCCAGCAGCATCAACAGGGGGAAGGGCGGCTACACCTTC. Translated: CASSINRGKGGYTF.

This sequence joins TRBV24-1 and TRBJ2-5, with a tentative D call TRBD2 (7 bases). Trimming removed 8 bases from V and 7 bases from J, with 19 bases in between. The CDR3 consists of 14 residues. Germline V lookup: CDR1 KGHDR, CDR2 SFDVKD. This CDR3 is CATMSPGGPPTQYF. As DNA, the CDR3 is TGTGCCACCATGAGCCCCGGGGGGCCTCCGACCCAGTACTTC.

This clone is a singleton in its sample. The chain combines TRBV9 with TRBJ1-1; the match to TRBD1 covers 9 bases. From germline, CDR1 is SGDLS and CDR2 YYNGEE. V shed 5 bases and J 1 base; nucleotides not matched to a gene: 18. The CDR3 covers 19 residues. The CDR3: CASRFFSGTGMAPNTEAFF. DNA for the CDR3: TGTGCCAGCAGATTCTTTTCCGGGACAGGGATGGCACCGAACACTGAAGCTTTCTTT.

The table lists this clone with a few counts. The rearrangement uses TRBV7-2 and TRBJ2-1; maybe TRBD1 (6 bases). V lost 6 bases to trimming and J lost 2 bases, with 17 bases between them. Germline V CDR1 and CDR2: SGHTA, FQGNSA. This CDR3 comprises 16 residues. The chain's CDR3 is CASRPTKRGTYNEQFF. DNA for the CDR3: TGTGCCAGCAGACCTACAAAAAGGGGGACCTACAATGAGCAGTTCTTC.

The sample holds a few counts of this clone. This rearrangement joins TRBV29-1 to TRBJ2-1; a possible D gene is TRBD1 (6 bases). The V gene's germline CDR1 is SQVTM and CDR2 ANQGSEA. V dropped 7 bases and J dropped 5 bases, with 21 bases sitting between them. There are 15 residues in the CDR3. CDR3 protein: CSATLAGVGNNEQFF. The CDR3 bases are TGCAGCGCAACTCTAGCAGGGGTTGGGAACAATGAGCAGTTCTTC.

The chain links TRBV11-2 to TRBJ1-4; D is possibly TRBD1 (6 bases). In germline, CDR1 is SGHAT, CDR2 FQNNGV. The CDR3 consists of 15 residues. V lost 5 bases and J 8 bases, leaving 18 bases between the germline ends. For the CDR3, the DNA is TGTGCCAGCAGCAAAATAGGGGGGGGCGAGGAAAAACTGTTTTTT. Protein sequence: CASSKIGGGEEKLFF.

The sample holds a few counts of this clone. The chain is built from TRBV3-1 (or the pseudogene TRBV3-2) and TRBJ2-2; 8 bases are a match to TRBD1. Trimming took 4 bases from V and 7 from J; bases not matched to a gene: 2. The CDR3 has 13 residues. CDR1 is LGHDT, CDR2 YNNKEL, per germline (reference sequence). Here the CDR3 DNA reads TGTGCCAGCAGCCGTGGACAGGGCGGGGAGCTGTTTTTT. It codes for CASSRGQGGELFF.

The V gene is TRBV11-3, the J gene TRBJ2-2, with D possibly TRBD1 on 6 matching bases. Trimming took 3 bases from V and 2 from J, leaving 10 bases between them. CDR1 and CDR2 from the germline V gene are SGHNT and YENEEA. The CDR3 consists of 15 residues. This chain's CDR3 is CASSFGRGNTGELFF. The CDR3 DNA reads TGTGCCAGCAGCTTTGGCAGGGGTAACACCGGGGAGCTGTTTTTT.

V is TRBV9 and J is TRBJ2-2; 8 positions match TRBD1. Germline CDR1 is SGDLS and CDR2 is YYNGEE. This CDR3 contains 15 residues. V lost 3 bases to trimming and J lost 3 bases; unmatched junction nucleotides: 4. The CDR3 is CASSGYRGDTGELFF. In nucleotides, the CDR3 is TGTGCCAGCAGCGGTTACAGGGGGGACACCGGGGAGCTGTTTTTT. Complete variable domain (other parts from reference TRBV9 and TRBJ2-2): DSGVTQTPKHLITATGQRVTLRCSPRSGDLSVYWYQQSLDQGLQFLIQYYNGEERAKGNILERFSAQQFPDLHSELNLSSLELGDSALYFCASSGYRGDTGELFFGEGSRLTVL.

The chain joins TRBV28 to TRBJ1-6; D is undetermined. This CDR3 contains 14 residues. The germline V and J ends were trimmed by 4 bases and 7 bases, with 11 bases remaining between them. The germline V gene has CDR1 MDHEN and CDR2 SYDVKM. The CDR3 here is CASSSSLSNSPLHF. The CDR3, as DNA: TGTGCCAGCAGTTCCTCACTCTCAAATTCACCCCTCCACTTT.

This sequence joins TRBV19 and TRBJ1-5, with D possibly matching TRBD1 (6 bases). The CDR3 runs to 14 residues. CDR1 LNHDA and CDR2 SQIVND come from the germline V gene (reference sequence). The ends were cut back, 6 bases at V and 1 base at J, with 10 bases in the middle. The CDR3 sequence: CASRLGGSNQPQHF. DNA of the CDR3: TGTGCCAGTAGGTTAGGGGGAAGCAATCAGCCCCAGCATTTT.

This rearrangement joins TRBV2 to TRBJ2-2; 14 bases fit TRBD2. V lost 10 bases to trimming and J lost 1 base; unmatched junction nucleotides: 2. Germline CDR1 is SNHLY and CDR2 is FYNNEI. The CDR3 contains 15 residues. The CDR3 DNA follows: TGTGCCACTGGACTAGCGGGGGGGAACACCGGGGAGCTGTTTTTT. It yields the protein CATGLAGGNTGELFF.

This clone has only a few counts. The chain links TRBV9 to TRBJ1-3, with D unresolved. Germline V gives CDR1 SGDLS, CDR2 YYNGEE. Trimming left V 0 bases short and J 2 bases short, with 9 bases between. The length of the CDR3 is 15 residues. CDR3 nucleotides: TGTGCCAGCAGCGTAGATCCACGGGCTGGAAACACCATATATTTT. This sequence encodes CASSVDPRAGNTIYF. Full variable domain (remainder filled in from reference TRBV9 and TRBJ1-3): DSGVTQTPKHLITATGQRVTLRCSPRSGDLSVYWYQQSLDQGLQFLIQYYNGEERAKGNILERFSAQQFPDLHSELNLSSLELGDSALYFCASSVDPRAGNTIYFGEGSWLTVV.

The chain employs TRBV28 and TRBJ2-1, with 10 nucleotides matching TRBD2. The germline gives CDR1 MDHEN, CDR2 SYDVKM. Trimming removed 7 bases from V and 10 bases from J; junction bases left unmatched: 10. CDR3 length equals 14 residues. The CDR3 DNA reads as TGTGCCAGCACCTTCAGCGGGGGGGTAGGAGAGCAGTTCTTC. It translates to CASTFSGGVGEQFF.

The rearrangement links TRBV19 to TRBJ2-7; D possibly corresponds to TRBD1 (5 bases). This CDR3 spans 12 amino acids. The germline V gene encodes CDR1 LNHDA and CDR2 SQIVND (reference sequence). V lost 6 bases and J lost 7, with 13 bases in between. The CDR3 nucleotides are TGTGCCAGTAGAGGAGAGACAGCTGAGCAGTACTTC. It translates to CASRGETAEQYF. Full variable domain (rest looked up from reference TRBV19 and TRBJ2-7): DGGITQSPKYLFRKEGQNVTLSCEQNLNHDAMYWYRQDPGQGLRLIYYSQIVNDFQKGDIAEGYSVSREKKESFPLTVTSAQKNPTAFYLCASRGETAEQYFGPGTRLTVT.